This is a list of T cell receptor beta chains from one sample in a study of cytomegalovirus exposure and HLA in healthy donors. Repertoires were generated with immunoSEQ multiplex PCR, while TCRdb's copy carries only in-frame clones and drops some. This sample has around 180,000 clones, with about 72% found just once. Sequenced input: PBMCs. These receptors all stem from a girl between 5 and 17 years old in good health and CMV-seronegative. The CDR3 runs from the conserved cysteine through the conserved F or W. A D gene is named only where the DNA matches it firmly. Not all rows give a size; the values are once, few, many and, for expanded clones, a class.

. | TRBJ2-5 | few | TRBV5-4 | CASSYRSGIQETQYF
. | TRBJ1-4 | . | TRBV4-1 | CASSQDEGLNEKLFF
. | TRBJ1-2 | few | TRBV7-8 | CASASMLGSSLGNYGYTF
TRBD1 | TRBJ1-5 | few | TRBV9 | CASSGGQLNQPQHF
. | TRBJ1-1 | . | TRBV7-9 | CASSDKAVNTEAFF
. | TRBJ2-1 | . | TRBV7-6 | CASSLMQQGQGEQFF
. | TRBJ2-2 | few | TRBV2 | CASSDSNWTGELFF
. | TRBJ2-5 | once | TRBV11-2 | CASSLAGPETQYF
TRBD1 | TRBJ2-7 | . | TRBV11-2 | CASSSPTGTYEQYF
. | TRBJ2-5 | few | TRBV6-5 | CASSYSKTGVTQTQYF
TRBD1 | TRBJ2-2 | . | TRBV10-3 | CAIGSGQGNTGELFF
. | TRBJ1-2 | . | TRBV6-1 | CASRKEYGYTF
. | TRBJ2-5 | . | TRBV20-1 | CSGRGRETQYF
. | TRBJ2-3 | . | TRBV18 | CASSPPEGGRPDTQYF
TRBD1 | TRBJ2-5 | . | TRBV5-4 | CASSADRGDETQYF
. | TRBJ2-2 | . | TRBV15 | CATSKSAGELFF
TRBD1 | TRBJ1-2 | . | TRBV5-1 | CASSLGQGPGDYGYTF
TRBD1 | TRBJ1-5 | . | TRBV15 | CATGAGQNPNQPQHF
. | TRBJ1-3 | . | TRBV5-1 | CASSLDRYSGNTIYF
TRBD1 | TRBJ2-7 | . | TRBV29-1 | CSVGMTGIYEQYF
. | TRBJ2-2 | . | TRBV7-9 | CASSQQQNTGELFF
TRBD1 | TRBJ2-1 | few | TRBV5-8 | CASSLLLSDRDNEQFF
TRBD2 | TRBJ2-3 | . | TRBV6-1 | CASSAPSGELTDTQYF
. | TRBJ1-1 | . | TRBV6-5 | CATGMLNTEAFF
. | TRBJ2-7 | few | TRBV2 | CASSGTRGSYEQYF
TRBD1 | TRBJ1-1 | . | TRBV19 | CASTQGQGNTEAFF
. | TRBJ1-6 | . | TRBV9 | CASSVGEQNNSPLHF
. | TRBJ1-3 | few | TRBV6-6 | CASGGRSSGNTIYF
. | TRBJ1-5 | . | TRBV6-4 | CASSDSPGQPQHF
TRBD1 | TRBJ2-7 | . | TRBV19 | CASSLWTGSDEQYF
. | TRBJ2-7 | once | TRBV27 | CASSSRGPAYNYEQYF
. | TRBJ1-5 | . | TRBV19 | CASSPQGDQPQHF
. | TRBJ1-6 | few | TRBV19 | CASSERSSYNSPLHF
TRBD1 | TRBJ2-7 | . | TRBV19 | CATRAGPGTVYEQYF
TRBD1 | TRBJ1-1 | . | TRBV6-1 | CASTGTGVTEAFF
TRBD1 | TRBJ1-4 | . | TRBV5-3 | CARSCGSGQAMRGTNEKLFF
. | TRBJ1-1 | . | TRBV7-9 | CASTEVMNTEAFF
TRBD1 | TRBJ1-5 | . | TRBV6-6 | CASSFPGQGQPQHF
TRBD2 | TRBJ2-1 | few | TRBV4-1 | CASSQEMLAGKNEQFF
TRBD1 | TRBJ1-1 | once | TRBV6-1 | CASREQGSYMNTEAFF
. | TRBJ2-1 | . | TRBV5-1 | CASSISEARNEQFF
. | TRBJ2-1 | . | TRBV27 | CASSFRGHPSYNEQFF